A selection of T cell receptor beta chains follows, all from one sample in a study of OX40 agonist ivuxolimab in advanced cancers. TCRdb keeps only in-frame clones here, not all; method: immunoSEQ multiplex PCR. The sample has just under 85,000 clones, roughly 84% seen once. Sequences were derived from CD4+ or CD8+ T cells sorted from blood, sampled in a trial of the OX40 agonist ivuxolimab. All receptors come from an adult with an advanced solid tumor such as melanoma, head and neck, liver or kidney cancer. The CDR3 runs from the conserved cysteine through the conserved F or W. Fields, in order: clone size, V gene, D gene, J gene, CDR3 protein, CDR3 DNA. D genes are given only for firm matches. Clone size is stated in some rows and not others, as once, few, many or a class when expanded.

few	TRBV27	.	TRBJ1-5	CASSLREGHQPQHF	TGTGCCAGCAGTTTACGGGAGGGGCATCAGCCCCAGCATTTT
.	TRBV7-6	.	TRBJ1-4	CASSQVPVATNEKLFF	TGTGCCAGCAGCCAGGTACCGGTTGCAACTAATGAAAAACTGTTTTTT
.	TRBV5-5	TRBD1	TRBJ1-5	CASSFEGQLNQPQHF	TGTGCCAGCAGCTTTGAGGGACAGCTAAATCAGCCCCAGCATTTT
.	TRBV4-1	TRBD1	TRBJ2-5	CASSQDRVGETQYF	TGCGCCAGCAGCCAGGACAGGGTAGGAGAGACCCAGTACTTC
once	TRBV5-6	.	TRBJ2-2	CASSPLGRTGELFF	TGTGCCAGCAGCCCCTTAGGACGCACCGGGGAGCTGTTTTTT
.	TRBV18	.	TRBJ1-5	CASSPVGGEQPQHF	TGTGCCAGCTCACCAGTGGGGGGCGAACAGCCCCAGCATTTT
.	TRBV5-1	TRBD1	TRBJ1-4	CASSLEQGDEKLFF	TGCGCCAGCAGCTTGGAACAGGGGGACGAAAAACTGTTTTTT
.	TRBV5-1	TRBD1	TRBJ2-1	CASSSGQGRSHNEQFF	TGCGCCAGCAGCTCGGGACAGGGGAGAAGCCACAATGAGCAGTTCTTC
.	TRBV6-6	TRBD2	TRBJ2-5	CASRRLAGGLQETQYF	TGTGCCAGCAGGAGACTAGCGGGGGGGCTACAAGAGACCCAGTACTTC
.	TRBV7-2	.	TRBJ1-2	CASSLMTGQNGYTF	TGTGCCAGCAGCTTAATGACGGGGCAGAATGGCTACACCTTC
.	TRBV30	.	TRBJ1-1	CASNSWDWRNTEAFF	TGTGCCTCCAATAGCTGGGACTGGCGGAACACTGAAGCTTTCTTT
few	TRBV18	.	TRBJ2-7	CASSPLDPNEQYF	TGTGCCAGCTCACCACTCGACCCAAACGAGCAGTACTTC
.	TRBV6-5	TRBD2	TRBJ2-7	CASSSGTKRQYF	TGTGCCAGCAGTTCCGGGACTAAACGGCAGTACTTC
.	TRBV27	TRBD1	TRBJ1-2	CASSPGQGDYGYTF	TGTGCCAGCAGCCCCGGACAGGGGGACTATGGCTACACCTTC
.	TRBV10-3	.	TRBJ1-2	CAISERQDNYGYTF	TGTGCCATCAGTGAGAGGCAGGATAACTATGGCTACACCTTC
.	TRBV5-1	TRBD2	TRBJ2-3	CASSLARGLAGGGTDTQYF	TGCGCCAGCAGCTTGGCAAGAGGCCTAGCGGGGGGAGGGACAGATACGCAGTATTTT
once	TRBV27	.	TRBJ1-5	CASQRAYGNQPQHF	TGTGCCAGCCAACGGGCCTATGGCAATCAGCCCCAGCATTTT
.	TRBV9	TRBD2	TRBJ2-3	CASSASSGRRVLTDTQYF	TGTGCCAGCAGCGCCAGTAGCGGGAGACGGGTGTTGACAGATACGCAGTATTTT
.	TRBV15	TRBD1	TRBJ2-6	CATSRTGGSGANVLTF	TGTGCCACCAGCAGGACAGGGGGCTCTGGGGCCAACGTCCTGACTTTC
.	TRBV7-2	.	TRBJ2-1	CASSWAGSNNEQFF	TGTGCCAGCAGTTGGGCGGGAAGTAACAATGAGCAGTTCTTC
.	TRBV6-5	.	TRBJ1-6	CASSYLQGDNSPLHF	TGTGCCAGCAGTTACTTACAGGGCGATAATTCACCCCTCCACTTT
.	TRBV7-8	.	TRBJ1-5	CASSLTGEQPQHF	TGTGCCAGCAGCTTGACGGGGGAACAGCCCCAGCATTTT
.	TRBV6-6	.	TRBJ1-1	CASSYLQGGNTEAFF	TGTGCCAGCAGTTACCTACAGGGCGGGAACACTGAAGCTTTCTTT
.	TRBV11-2	.	TRBJ1-1	CASSLQRNTEAFF	TGTGCCAGCAGCTTACAAAGGAACACTGAAGCTTTCTTT
.	TRBV2	.	TRBJ2-2	CASGGSGGELFF	TGTGCCAGCGGGGGTTCTGGCGGGGAGCTGTTTTTT
.	TRBV7-9	TRBD1	TRBJ1-2	CASSPGSGGFGYTF	TGTGCCAGCAGCCCAGGCTCAGGGGGATTCGGCTACACCTTC
.	TRBV19	TRBD1	TRBJ1-5	CASSKPGQANQPQHF	TGTGCCAGTAGCAAACCGGGACAGGCTAATCAGCCCCAGCATTTT
.	TRBV6-1	.	TRBJ1-2	CASTRGPNYGYTF	TGTGCCAGCACCCGGGGACCTAACTATGGCTACACCTTC
once	TRBV6-5	TRBD1	TRBJ1-2	CASSYLGTGGARGYTF	TGTGCCAGCAGTTACTTGGGGACAGGGGGCGCGAGGGGCTACACCTTC
.	TRBV9	.	TRBJ1-3	CASSATWGAGNTIYF	TGTGCCAGCAGCGCCACGTGGGGGGCCGGAAACACCATATATTTT
.	TRBV7-2	.	TRBJ1-3	CASSFWGGSGNTIYF	TGTGCCAGCAGCTTTTGGGGTGGCTCTGGAAACACCATATATTTT
.	TRBV19	TRBD1	TRBJ1-1	CASSATGGHTEAFF	TGTGCCAGTAGTGCGACAGGGGGGCACACTGAAGCTTTCTTT
.	TRBV6-5	.	TRBJ1-2	CASSYKRTYNYGYTF	TGTGCCAGCAGCTACAAGAGGACGTATAACTATGGCTACACCTTC
.	TRBV5-1	TRBD2	TRBJ2-7	CASSLSAGAPYEQYF	TGCGCCAGCAGCTTGTCGGCGGGAGCTCCATACGAGCAGTACTTC
.	TRBV4-1	.	TRBJ2-7	CASSHPDRRSYEQYF	TGCGCCAGCAGCCACCCAGACAGGCGGAGCTACGAGCAGTACTTC
medium-sized	TRBV7-9	.	TRBJ2-1	CASSQIQGNEQFF	TGTGCCAGCAGCCAAATTCAGGGGAATGAGCAGTTCTTC
.	TRBV28	.	TRBJ2-5	CASSLKETQYF	TGTGCCAGCAGTTTAAAAGAGACCCAGTACTTC
.	TRBV5-6	.	TRBJ2-1	CASSPPWGDEQFF	TGTGCCAGCAGCCCTCCGTGGGGTGATGAGCAGTTCTTC
.	TRBV9	.	TRBJ2-7	CASSGTVSYEQYF	TGTGCCAGCAGCGGGACCGTGTCCTACGAGCAGTACTTC
.	TRBV18	.	TRBJ1-6	CASARDGHYNSPLHF	TGTGCCAGCGCGAGGGACGGCCACTATAATTCACCCCTCCACTTT
.	TRBV29-1	.	TRBJ2-7	CSVGISYEQYF	TGCAGCGTTGGAATCTCCTACGAGCAGTACTTC
.	TRBV18	TRBD1	TRBJ2-1	CASSKTGGLNNEQFF	TGTGCCAGCTCTAAAACAGGGGGCCTCAACAATGAGCAGTTCTTC
once	TRBV30	.	TRBJ2-7	CAWSVSHYEQYF	TGTGCCTGGAGTGTATCTCACTACGAGCAGTACTTC
few	TRBV6-5	.	TRBJ2-1	CASSYRAGAYNEQFF	TGTGCCAGCAGTTACCGAGCGGGCGCCTACAATGAGCAGTTCTTC
.	TRBV5-1	TRBD1	TRBJ2-6	CASSLAPDRASGANVLTF	TGCGCCAGCAGCTTGGCCCCGGACAGGGCCTCTGGGGCCAACGTCCTGACTTTC
.	TRBV10-3	.	TRBJ2-7	CASSDPRGGYEQYF	TGTGCCTCTTCGGACCCCAGGGGAGGTTACGAGCAGTACTTC
.	TRBV28	.	TRBJ1-5	CASGGLTGHQPQHF	TGTGCCAGCGGAGGGTTGACAGGACATCAGCCCCAGCATTTT
.	TRBV18	TRBD1	TRBJ2-7	CASSTTGQLPYEQYF	TGTGCCAGCTCAACTACGGGACAGCTACCCTACGAGCAGTACTTC
.	TRBV6-5	TRBD2	TRBJ2-7	CASSPSRLATYEQYF	TGTGCCAGCAGTCCATCGAGACTAGCCACCTACGAGCAGTACTTC
.	TRBV18	.	TRBJ2-1	CASSPTAGTYNEQFF	TGTGCCAGCTCACCAACGGCAGGTACCTACAATGAGCAGTTCTTC
.	TRBV10-3	TRBD1	TRBJ1-5	CATQKGQLHNQPQHF	TGTGCCACACAGAAGGGACAGCTCCACAATCAGCCCCAGCATTTT
.	TRBV19	.	TRBJ1-1	CASSTQGNTEAFF	TGTGCCAGTAGTACGCAGGGAAACACTGAAGCTTTCTTT
.	TRBV14	.	TRBJ2-5	CASSEGGLGGGRTQYF	TGTGCCAGCAGCGAAGGAGGACTGGGTGGTGGTCGGACCCAGTACTTC
.	TRBV7-3	.	TRBJ2-3	CASSFGYTQWGDTQYF	TGTGCCAGCAGCTTCGGCTATACACAATGGGGAGATACGCAGTATTTT
once	TRBV18	TRBD2	TRBJ2-6	CASSPPGEGSGANVLTF	TGTGCCAGCTCACCACCGGGGGAGGGCTCTGGGGCCAACGTCCTGACTTTC
.	TRBV7-2	.	TRBJ2-6	CASSKRALSGANVLTF	TGTGCCAGCAGCAAAAGGGCTCTCTCTGGGGCCAACGTCCTGACTTTC
.	TRBV30	TRBD1	TRBJ2-7	CAWSVGTGSYEQYF	TGTGCCTGGAGTGTAGGGACAGGGAGCTACGAGCAGTACTTC
.	TRBV5-5	.	TRBJ2-3	CASSLQGSRDTQYF	TGTGCCAGCAGCTTGCAGGGGTCGAGAGATACGCAGTATTTT
.	TRBV2	TRBD2	TRBJ2-5	CASIGDYQETQYF	TGTGCCAGCATCGGGGACTATCAAGAGACCCAGTACTTC